This T cell receptor beta chain is from a study of early T cells in non-severe SARS-CoV-2 infection. Study at large: The chains were unpaired, and the sequenced material was bulk RNA from unsorted whole blood.

Unique molecular identifiers were added to individual cDNA molecules. Via MiXCR, TCRdb re-called the 5' RACE reads, giving one row per CDR3 protein. The table includes tens of thousands of distinct CDR3 sequences, about 9% detected once. In its sample, this clonotype was seen many times. Its antigen is currently unknown. Per germline, CDR1 LGHDT and CDR2 YNNKEL (reference sequence). The germline V and J ends were trimmed by 3 bases and 8 bases, with 14 bases remaining between them. The CDR3 consists of 14 residues. Regarding the study as a whole: Sequences matched to VDJdb favored anti-spike CD8 responses, while private and CD4 specificities were missed.

The sequence was collected from an adult who was a healthcare worker with PCR-confirmed SARS-CoV-2 infection or an uninfected control (not recorded which). The sample comprised whole blood. V is TRBV3-1 and J is TRBJ2-1; the D is unclear. The DNA for the CDR3 is TGTGCCAGCAGCCAGGCTCCTCTAATGGATGAGCAGTTCTTC. This encodes CASSQAPLMDEQFF.